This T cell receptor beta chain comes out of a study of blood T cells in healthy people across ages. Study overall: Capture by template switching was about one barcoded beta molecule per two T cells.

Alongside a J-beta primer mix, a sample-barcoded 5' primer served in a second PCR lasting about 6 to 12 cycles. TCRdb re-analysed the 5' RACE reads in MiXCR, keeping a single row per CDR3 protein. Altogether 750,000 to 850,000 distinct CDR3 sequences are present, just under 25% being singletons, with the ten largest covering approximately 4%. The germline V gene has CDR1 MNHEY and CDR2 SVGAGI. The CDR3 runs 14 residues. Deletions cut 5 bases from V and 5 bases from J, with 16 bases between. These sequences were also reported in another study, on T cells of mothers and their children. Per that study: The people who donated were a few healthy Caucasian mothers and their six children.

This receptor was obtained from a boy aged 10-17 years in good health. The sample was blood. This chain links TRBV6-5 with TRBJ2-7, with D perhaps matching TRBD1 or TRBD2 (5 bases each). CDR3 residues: CASSRDRGSDEQYF. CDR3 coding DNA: TGTGCCAGCAGTAGGGACCGAGGGAGTGACGAGCAGTACTTC.